This T cell receptor (beta chain) was sequenced for a study of CD8 T cells in ankylosing spondylitis. Regarding the study as a whole: What seemed typical of ankylosing spondylitis blood was a TCR beta motif built from about 8 highly homologous variants. It was reported that disease-linked clones were significantly enriched in matched ankylosing spondylitis synovial fluid. With a CD8+ phenotype, disease-linked clones were relatively rare in peripheral blood.

Germline V gives CDR1 SQVTM, CDR2 ANQGSEA. The CDR3 runs to 12 residues. V was pared by 6 bases and J by 0 bases, with 8 bases between. The TCR beta libraries were generated through quantitative 5'-RACE incorporating molecular barcodes. One entry per CDR3 protein results from TCRdb running MiXCR on the 5' RACE reads. This sample has about 69,000 distinct CDR3 sequences; roughly 5.3% occur once, and the top ten carry 2.2%. This clonotype was counted a few times. Antigen: not known. The rearrangement uses TRBV29-1 and TRBJ1-1, with D unresolved. Sequenced sample: blood, either unsorted or a sorted T cell fraction (not recorded which). The receptor was derived from a male donor with ankylosing spondylitis or in good health (not recorded which). CDR3 coding DNA: TGCAGCGTCGGACCTTTGAACACTGAAGCTTTCTTT. It specifies CSVGPLNTEAFF. Looking up the rest from reference TRBV29-1 and TRBJ1-1 gives the full variable domain: SAVISQKPSRDICQRGTSLTIQCQVDSQVTMMFWYRQQPGQSLTLIATANQGSEATYESGFVIDKFPISRPNLTFSTLTVSNMSPEDSSIYLCSVGPLNTEAFFGQGTRLTVV.